This is a list of T cell receptor beta chains from one sample in a study of CD8+ T cells in alopecia areata. The data were produced by immunoSEQ multiplex PCR, yet TCRdb's version contains in-frame clones alone and is incomplete. The sample consists of more than 90,000 clones, roughly two fifths of them appearing once. Sequences were obtained from CD4+ T cells sorted from blood. These receptors came from a human donor with alopecia areata. The CDR3 runs from the conserved cysteine through the conserved F or W. The order of the fields is V gene, J gene, CDR3 protein.

v_gene: TRBV14; j_gene: TRBJ2-5; CDR3aa: CASSRLGQETQYF
v_gene: TRBV2; j_gene: TRBJ2-3; CDR3aa: CATRLRDRGTDTQYF
v_gene: TRBV13; j_gene: TRBJ2-3; CDR3aa: CASSPPGSLNTQYF
v_gene: TRBV12-5; j_gene: TRBJ2-3; CDR3aa: CASAGLAGGPIITQYF
v_gene: TRBV6-1; j_gene: TRBJ2-7; CDR3aa: CASRLGSLGEQYF
v_gene: TRBV7-3; j_gene: TRBJ2-5; CDR3aa: CASSSGTSGGTQYF
v_gene: TRBV14; j_gene: TRBJ1-1; CDR3aa: CASSQDAGGYTEAFF
v_gene: TRBV9; j_gene: TRBJ2-5; CDR3aa: CASSVALAASALETQYF
v_gene: TRBV7-3; j_gene: TRBJ2-6; CDR3aa: CASSSGSGANVLTF
v_gene: TRBV4-3; j_gene: TRBJ2-1; CDR3aa: CASSQVPSGGDTYNEQFF
v_gene: TRBV6-6; j_gene: TRBJ2-7; CDR3aa: CASSYGDRRAYEQYF
v_gene: TRBV12-5; j_gene: TRBJ2-7; CDR3aa: CASGSRDGNSYEQYF
v_gene: TRBV2; j_gene: TRBJ2-2; CDR3aa: CASSRGNTGELFF
v_gene: TRBV5-1; j_gene: TRBJ2-1; CDR3aa: CASSLVDGEQFF
v_gene: TRBV2; j_gene: TRBJ1-3; CDR3aa: CASSSEPRGNSGNTIYF
v_gene: TRBV4-1; j_gene: TRBJ1-2; CDR3aa: CASSQGRLYGYTF
v_gene: TRBV30; j_gene: TRBJ2-1; CDR3aa: CAWTSHGSVNEQFF
v_gene: TRBV23-1; j_gene: TRBJ2-7; CDR3aa: CASSLPRRDGRAGRSYEQYF
v_gene: TRBV9; j_gene: TRBJ2-3; CDR3aa: CASSDQAAHTDTQYF
v_gene: TRBV20-1; j_gene: TRBJ2-1; CDR3aa: CSAWDLNEQFF
v_gene: TRBV28; j_gene: TRBJ2-7; CDR3aa: CASSAGTGVWEQYF
v_gene: TRBV20-1; j_gene: TRBJ2-5; CDR3aa: CSALGETQYF
v_gene: TRBV19; j_gene: TRBJ2-7; CDR3aa: CASKSGQPCFHEQYF
v_gene: TRBV7-2; j_gene: TRBJ1-4; CDR3aa: CASSLQGPSTNEKLFF
v_gene: TRBV5-1; j_gene: TRBJ1-2; CDR3aa: CASSLSGGGYGYTF
v_gene: TRBV7-2; j_gene: TRBJ2-2; CDR3aa: CASSLRGRNTGELFF